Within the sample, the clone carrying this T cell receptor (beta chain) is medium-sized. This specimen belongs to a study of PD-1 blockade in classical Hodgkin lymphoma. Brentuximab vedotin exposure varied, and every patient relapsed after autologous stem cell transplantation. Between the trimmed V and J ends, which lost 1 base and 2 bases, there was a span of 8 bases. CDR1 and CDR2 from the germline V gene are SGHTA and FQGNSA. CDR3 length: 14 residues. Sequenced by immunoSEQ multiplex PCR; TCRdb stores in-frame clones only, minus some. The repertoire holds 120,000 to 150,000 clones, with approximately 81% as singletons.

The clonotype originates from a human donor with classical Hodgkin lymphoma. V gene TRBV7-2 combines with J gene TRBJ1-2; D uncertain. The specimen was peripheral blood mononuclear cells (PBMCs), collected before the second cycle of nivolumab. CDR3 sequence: CASSLGGGNYGYTF. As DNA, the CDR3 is TGTGCCAGCAGCTTAGGGGGAGGGAACTATGGCTACACCTTC.